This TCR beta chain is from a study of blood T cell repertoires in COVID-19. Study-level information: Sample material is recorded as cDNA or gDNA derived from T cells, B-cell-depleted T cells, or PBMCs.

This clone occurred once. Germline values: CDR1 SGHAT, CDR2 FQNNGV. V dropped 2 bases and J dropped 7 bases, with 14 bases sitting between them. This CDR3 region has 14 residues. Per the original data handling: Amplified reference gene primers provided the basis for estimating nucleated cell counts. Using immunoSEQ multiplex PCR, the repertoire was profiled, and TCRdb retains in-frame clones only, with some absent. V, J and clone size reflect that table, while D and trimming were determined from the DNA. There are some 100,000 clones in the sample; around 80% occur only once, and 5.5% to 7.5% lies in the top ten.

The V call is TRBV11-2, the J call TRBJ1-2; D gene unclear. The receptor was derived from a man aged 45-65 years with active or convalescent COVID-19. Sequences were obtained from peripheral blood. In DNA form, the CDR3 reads TGTGCCAGCAGCTTAAAAGGAGGACGCGCTGGCTACACCTTC. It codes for CASSLKGGRAGYTF.